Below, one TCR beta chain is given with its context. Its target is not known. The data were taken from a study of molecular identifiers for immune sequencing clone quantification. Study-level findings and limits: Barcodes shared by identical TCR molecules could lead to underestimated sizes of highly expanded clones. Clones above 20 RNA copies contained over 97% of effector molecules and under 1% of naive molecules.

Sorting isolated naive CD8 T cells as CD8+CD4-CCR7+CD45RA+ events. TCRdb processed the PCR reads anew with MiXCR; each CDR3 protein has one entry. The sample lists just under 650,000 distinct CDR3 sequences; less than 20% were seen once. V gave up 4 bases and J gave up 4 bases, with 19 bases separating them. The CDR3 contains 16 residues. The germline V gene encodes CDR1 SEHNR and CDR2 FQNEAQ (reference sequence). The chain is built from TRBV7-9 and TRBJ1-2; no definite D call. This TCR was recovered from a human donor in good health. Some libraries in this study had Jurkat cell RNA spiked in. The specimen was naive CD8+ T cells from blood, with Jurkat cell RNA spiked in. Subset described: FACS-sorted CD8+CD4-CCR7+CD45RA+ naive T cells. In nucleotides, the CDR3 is TGTGCCAGCAGCTCAAGCGTACTTGTGGGCCGCTATGGCTACACCTTC. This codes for CASSSSVLVGRYGYTF.